These T cell receptor beta chains were read from a single sample in a study of OX40 agonist ivuxolimab in advanced cancers. Measured with immunoSEQ multiplex PCR; TCRdb has only the in-frame clones, and not every one. The table lists 9,500 to 11,000 clones, roughly 81% of them singletons. The specimen was CD4+ or CD8+ T cells sorted from blood, collected in a trial of the OX40 agonist ivuxolimab. The receptors originated from an adult with an advanced solid tumor such as melanoma, head and neck, liver or kidney cancer. The CDR3 runs from the conserved cysteine through the conserved F or W. Fields, in order: D gene, V gene, clone size, J gene, CDR3 DNA, CDR3 protein. The D gene is left open where the match is weak. Size values are once, few and many counts, or a class for expanded clones, and some rows have none.

-	TRBV11-2	-	TRBJ2-5	TGTGCCAGCAGCCCCTGGTCAGGACACCAAGAGACCCAGTACTTC	CASSPWSGHQETQYF
-	TRBV29-1	-	TRBJ2-5	TGCAGCGTTCCGACTTCGCAAGAGACCCAGTACTTC	CSVPTSQETQYF
TRBD1	TRBV14	-	TRBJ1-1	TGTGCCAGCAGCCAAGAGAGGGACAGGACGACTGAAGCTTTCTTT	CASSQERDRTTEAFF
-	TRBV5-5	-	TRBJ1-4	TGTGCCAGCAGCTTGGATACTGGTCGGGCAAGGATGCTGTTTTTT	CASSLDTGRARMLFF
TRBD1	TRBV6-6	medium-sized	TRBJ2-7	TGTGCCAGCAGGGACAGGCCCTACGAGCAGTACTTC	CASRDRPYEQYF
-	TRBV28	-	TRBJ1-1	TGTGCCAGCACCACTATACCCACAGGTCTTGTCACTGAAGCTTTCTTT	CASTTIPTGLVTEAFF
-	TRBV7-3	-	TRBJ1-2	TGTGCCAGCAGCTTAAAACCCTACGGAGCTGAGGGCTACACCTTC	CASSLKPYGAEGYTF
-	TRBV7-8	-	TRBJ2-2	TGTGCCAGCAGCTTAGGGAACCCCGGGGCCGGGGAGCTGTTTTTT	CASSLGNPGAGELFF
TRBD2	TRBV11-2	-	TRBJ2-1	TGTGCCAGCAGCTTAAATAGCGGGAGGGCCCACAATGAGCAGTTCTTC	CASSLNSGRAHNEQFF
TRBD2	TRBV15	-	TRBJ2-2	TGTGCCACCAGCGGACCGACTAGCGGGGGGCTACGTCGGGCGAACACCGGGGAGCTGTTTTTT	CATSGPTSGGLRRANTGELFF
TRBD1	TRBV5-5	medium-sized	TRBJ2-7	TGTGCCAGCAGCCACGGACAGGGGGCGCAGGAGCAGTACTTC	CASSHGQGAQEQYF
-	TRBV7-9	-	TRBJ1-2	TGTGCCAGCAGCTTTTTGGGGGCTAACTATGGCTACACCTTC	CASSFLGANYGYTF
TRBD1	TRBV29-1	-	TRBJ1-1	TGCAGCGTTCCACAGGGGACCACTGAAGCTTTCTTT	CSVPQGTTEAFF
-	TRBV28	-	TRBJ2-7	TGTGCCAGCAGTTTTGAGGCAGGCGGTCACTACGAGCAGTACTTC	CASSFEAGGHYEQYF
-	TRBV27	-	TRBJ2-7	TGTGCCAGCAGTTTATCATGGACAGCCTACGAGCAGTACTTC	CASSLSWTAYEQYF
-	TRBV10-3	once	TRBJ2-2	TGTGCCATCAGTGAGTCTCGGACTACCACCGGGGAGCTGTTTTTT	CAISESRTTTGELFF
-	TRBV4-3	-	TRBJ2-2	TGCGCCAGCAGCTACCTACCTAGCGTTAACACCGGGGAGCTGTTTTTT	CASSYLPSVNTGELFF
-	TRBV19	-	TRBJ2-7	TGTGCCAGTAGTCCTGGGTCTCCCTACGAGCAGTACTTC	CASSPGSPYEQYF
-	TRBV21-1	-	TRBJ1-2	TGTGCCAGCAGCAAAGACAGGGATGGCTACACCTTC	CASSKDRDGYTF
-	TRBV7-6	-	TRBJ2-7	TGTGCCAGCAGCTTATCCATGGGGGCGTACGAGCAGTACTTC	CASSLSMGAYEQYF
-	TRBV6-5	-	TRBJ2-2	TGTGCCAGCAGTTACCCCGAAGAGCTGTTTTTT	CASSYPEELFF
-	TRBV25-1	-	TRBJ2-7	TGTGCCACCCGGTTAGGCGAGCAGTACTTC	CATRLGEQYF
-	TRBV19	-	TRBJ2-7	TGTGCCAGTAGTATTGGGGCCGGGGGTAATTACGAGCAGTACTTC	CASSIGAGGNYEQYF
-	TRBV5-8	-	TRBJ2-7	TGTGCCAGCAGGGTTCCCGGAGGCCACGAGCAGTACTTC	CASRVPGGHEQYF
-	TRBV25-1	-	TRBJ2-3	TGTGCCAGCAGCATCACTCTCACAGATACGCAGTATTTT	CASSITLTDTQYF